The 21 T cell receptor beta chains reported below all come from one sample, sequenced in a study of T-cell memory formation after mild COVID-19. One entry per CDR3 protein results from TCRdb running MiXCR on the 5' RACE reads. Of 120,000 to 150,000 distinct CDR3 sequences listed, over 6% were seen once; the top ten hold about 2.1%. The sequencing sample was made of PBMCs or a T cell subset sorted from them (not recorded which). These receptors came from an adult woman who had mild COVID-19 (a few samples of this study predate the infection). Cell type and time point are not known.

The chain is built from TRBV19 and TRBJ1-2; 9 nucleotides agree with TRBD1. Germline V gene data show CDR1 as LNHDA and CDR2 as SQIVND (reference sequence). This CDR3 is 16 amino acids long. V was pared by 7 bases and J by 7 bases, with 16 bases of the junction left unmatched. The CDR3 DNA reads as TGTGCCAGTATCTCAGCCGAGGACAGGGGTAGGACTGGCTACACCTTC. Translated, it gives CASISAEDRGRTGYTF.

This clonotype has just a few counts. The rearrangement links TRBV4-1 to TRBJ2-2; a weak D match, TRBD1 (5 bases). Looked up from germline, CDR1 is MGHRA and CDR2 is YSYEKL. This CDR3 has 16 amino acids. Trimming cost V 3 bases and J 3 bases, with 14 bases left between them. CDR3 in amino acids: CASSQPRQGDTGELFF. The CDR3 DNA sequence: TGCGCCAGCAGCCAGCCCCGGCAGGGCGACACCGGGGAGCTGTTTTTT.

This clonotype occurred a few times. The rearrangement links TRBV11-3 to TRBJ2-2; 8 nucleotides agree with TRBD2. Germline values: CDR1 SGHNT, CDR2 YENEEA. The CDR3 runs 15 residues. V trimming: 6 bases; J trimming: 4 bases; junction bases outside the gene matches: 7. CDR3 loop: CASRTSGRATGELFF. The CDR3 coding sequence is TGTGCCAGCAGAACAAGCGGGAGAGCCACCGGGGAGCTGTTTTTT.

The rearrangement uses TRBV7-3 and TRBJ2-1; 12 bases fit TRBD2. This CDR3 contains 16 residues. Trimming cost V 6 bases and J 4 bases; bases outside gene matches: 7. The germline V gene encodes CDR1 SGHTA and CDR2 FQGTGA. The CDR3 protein is CASSTGLAGPYNEQFF. The CDR3 region has the DNA TGTGCCAGCAGTACGGGACTAGCGGGCCCTTACAATGAGCAGTTCTTC.

This clonotype was counted ten times or more. The chain is built from TRBV12-3 or TRBV12-4 and TRBJ2-5, with 8 bases matching TRBD1. Trimming took 6 bases from V and 2 from J; bases not matched to a gene: 2. The CDR3 sequence is 13 residues long. CDR3 sequence (DNA): TGTGCCAGCAGACGACAGGGGCAAGAGACCCAGTACTTC. This gives the protein CASRRQGQETQYF.

This clonotype was seen a few times. The rearrangement joins TRBV3-1 to TRBJ2-7; the match to TRBD2 covers 7 bases. This CDR3 region has 16 residues. V lost 0 bases and J lost 0; bases outside the gene matches: 5. CDR1 is LGHDT, CDR2 YNNKEL, per germline (reference sequence). CDR3 DNA sequence: TGTGCCAGCAGCCAAGAATCTTCTAGCGGCTCCTACGAGCAGTACTTC. It codes for CASSQESSSGSYEQYF.

This clonotype was seen repeatedly, ten times or more. The CDR3 DNA is TGTGCCAGCAGTTACCAGGGTGGAGCGGGTTTAATGAATAATTCACCCCTCCACTTT. Amino acids: CASSYQGGAGLMNNSPLHF. J is TRBJ1-6 and V is TRBV6-5; a weak D match, TRBD1 (5 bases). This CDR3 has 19 residues. Germline loops: CDR1 MNHEY, CDR2 SVGAGI. Between the trimmed V and J ends, which lost 2 bases and 5 bases, there was a span of 22 bases.

The V and J genes are TRBV15 and TRBJ2-5; no firm D call. V lost 0 bases, J lost 4 bases, and 12 bases lay in between. The CDR3 has 15 residues. CDR1 is LNHNV and CDR2 is YYDKDF in the germline V gene (reference sequence). CDR3 amino acids: CATSRDSVLPETQYF. Written as DNA, the CDR3 is TGTGCCACCAGCAGAGATTCTGTGCTTCCAGAGACCCAGTACTTC.

The chain is built from TRBV29-1 and TRBJ2-5, with no clear D. Germline V gives CDR1 SQVTM, CDR2 ANQGSEA. CDR3 length: 11 amino acids. The V and J ends lost 7 bases and 5 bases respectively, with 11 bases between them. The CDR3: CSARGEETQYF. Here the CDR3 DNA reads TGCAGCGCCAGAGGAGAGGAGACCCAGTACTTC.

The V and J genes are TRBV4-3 and TRBJ2-6, with 7 bases aligning to TRBD1. This CDR3 comprises 18 residues. Unmatched junction bases numbered 9, after V lost 4 bases and J lost 0 bases. CDR1 is LGHNA and CDR2 is YSLEER in the germline V gene. The CDR3 DNA is TGCGCCAGCAGCCCCAGACAGGGTGCTAACTCTGGGGCCAACGTCCTGACTTTC. Protein sequence: CASSPRQGANSGANVLTF.

This clonotype was seen repeatedly, ten times or more. This chain uses TRBV7-3 with TRBJ2-1; D is unclear. V lost 2 bases to trimming and J lost 0 bases, with 11 bases between them. This CDR3 is built from 16 residues. CDR1 is SGHTA, CDR2 FQGTGA, per germline. The CDR3 coding sequence is TGTGCCAGCAGCTTATCGCGCGGCAGCTCCTACAATGAGCAGTTCTTC. Residues: CASSLSRGSSYNEQFF.

Only a few counts were recorded for this clonotype. The V and J genes are TRBV7-8 and TRBJ2-1; D is tentatively TRBD1 or TRBD2 (5 bases each). The V end was cut by 0 bases, the J end by 9 bases, with 18 bases between. The germline V gene has CDR1 SGHVS and CDR2 FQNEAQ. This CDR3 region has 16 residues. CDR3 sequence (DNA): TGTGCCAGCAGCTTAGCGCTGAGCGCTCTTGGGGGTGAGCAGTTCTTC. Translation gives CASSLALSALGGEQFF.

In its sample, this clonotype was seen many times. This chain joins TRBV7-9 and TRBJ2-7; D possibly corresponds to TRBD1 (6 bases). Germline V gene data show CDR1 as SEHNR and CDR2 as FQNEAQ (reference sequence). This CDR3 is built from 12 residues. The V gene lost 4 bases and the J gene lost 4 bases, with 8 bases spanning the gap. This CDR3 reads CASSSQGYEQYF. In DNA form, the CDR3 reads TGTGCCAGCAGCTCTCAGGGGTACGAGCAGTACTTC.

This clonotype was picked up a small number of times. Its ends do not fully match the called genes, so a read error is possible. This sequence joins TRBV20-1 and TRBJ2-7, with 7 nucleotides matching TRBD2. In germline, CDR1 is DFQATT, CDR2 SNEGSKA (reference sequence). The CDR3 has 11 residues. The chain's CDR3 is CSAGRLASLNF. The CDR3 nucleotides are TGCAGTGCTGGGAGACTAGCAAGTCTCAACTTC.

This clonotype came up a few times. The chain recombines TRBV7-3 with TRBJ2-2; 9 nucleotides match TRBD2. The CDR3 totals 16 residues. Trimming removed 1 base from V and 6 bases from J; junction bases left unmatched: 6. From germline, CDR1 is SGHTA and CDR2 FQGTGA. Here the CDR3 reads CASSLRASGIPGELFF. The DNA for the CDR3 is TGTGCCAGCAGCTTAAGGGCTAGCGGGATCCCCGGGGAGCTGTTTTTT.

Many counts were recorded for this clonotype. The V and J genes are TRBV7-2 and TRBJ2-2, with D unresolved. CDR3 length: 14 residues. V lost 5 bases, J lost 5 bases, and 12 bases lay in between. CDR1 and CDR2 from the germline V gene are SGHTA and FQGNSA. CDR3 sequence reads: CASSLDPGTGELFF. The CDR3 DNA sequence: TGTGCCAGCAGCCTCGACCCCGGGACCGGGGAGCTGTTTTTT.

The chain carries TRBV19 and TRBJ1-1; a possible D gene is TRBD1 (5 bases). CDR1 is LNHDA, CDR2 SQIVND, per germline (reference sequence). Trimming shortened V by 0 bases and J by 0 bases, and 11 bases separated the two germline ends. The length of the CDR3 is 16 residues. The CDR3 DNA is TGTGCCAGTAGTATAGATCGAGGAGGGGTGAACACTGAAGCTTTCTTT. Translated, it gives CASSIDRGGVNTEAFF.

V and J are TRBV12-3 or TRBV12-4 and TRBJ1-1, with D unresolved. The CDR3 spans 14 residues. V lost 7 bases and J lost 1, with 13 bases in between. The CDR3 sequence is CASTPQLGNTEAFF. CDR3 DNA: TGTGCCAGCACCCCTCAATTGGGGAACACTGAAGCTTTCTTT.

The chain employs TRBV12-3 or TRBV12-4 and TRBJ1-1; the D is unclear. This CDR3 comprises 13 residues. Trimming stripped 5 bases from V and 8 bases from J, with 15 bases between. The chain's CDR3 is CASSPGLISEAFF. The CDR3 DNA follows: TGTGCCAGCAGTCCCGGACTGATTTCAGAAGCTTTCTTT.

In this sample, this clonotype turned up many times. The chain is built from TRBV6-1 and TRBJ2-5; tentative D call: TRBD1 (7 bases). V dropped 2 bases and J dropped 10 bases, with 17 bases sitting between them. Germline V gene data show CDR1 as MNHNS and CDR2 as SASEGT. The CDR3 runs 14 residues. The CDR3 loop reads CASSEFPGQGGQYF. The DNA for the CDR3 is TGTGCCAGCAGTGAATTCCCCGGCCAGGGGGGCCAGTACTTC.

This clonotype was found many times. The V call is TRBV20-1, the J call TRBJ1-1; a possible D gene is TRBD1 (6 bases). The germline V and J ends were trimmed by 6 bases and 2 bases, with 13 bases remaining between them. Germline loops: CDR1 DFQATT, CDR2 SNEGSKA (reference sequence). The length of the CDR3 is 13 residues. For the CDR3, the DNA is TGCAGTGCCCCGGGACAAACAAACACTGAAGCTTTCTTT. Amino acids: CSAPGQTNTEAFF.